This T cell receptor beta chain stems from a study of T cells in Graves' hyperthyroidism and ophthalmopathy. The V gene's germline CDR1 is SNHLY and CDR2 FYNNEI. With 1 base clipped from V and 7 bases from J, the junction kept 5 bases outside the gene matches. The CDR3 runs to 15 residues. This clonotype has at least ten counts. Each ophthalmopathy patient scored at least 3 on the Clinical Activity Score and at least 4 on NOSPECS grade, with duration under 3 months. The TCR beta CDR3 regions underwent amplification using RNA transcripts as the source. Researchers ran a first-round RT-PCR on the TCR CDR3 using the HTBI primer set. Using its own MiXCR run on the multiplex PCR reads, TCRdb lists one record per CDR3 protein. Altogether about 590,000 distinct CDR3 sequences are present, over 12% being singletons, with the ten largest covering roughly 7.7%.

Sequenced sample: blood. This sequence originates from a woman under 30 with Graves' ophthalmopathy. V is TRBV2 and J is TRBJ1-5; 9 bases are a match to TRBD1. The CDR3 protein is CASSEGDRVGQPQHF. CDR3 nucleotides: TGTGCCAGCAGTGAAGGGGACAGGGTAGGGCAGCCCCAGCATTTT.